This TCR beta chain derives from a study of response to subunit inactivated influenza vaccine. Study-wide findings and caveats: Authors suggested each seasonal influenza vaccination recruits few new T cells.

With respect to this clonotype: Its cognate antigen is unknown.

Each CDR3 protein gets one entry after TCRdb re-called the RT-PCR reads with MiXCR. The sample includes hundreds of thousands of distinct CDR3 sequences, over 10% of them seen just once. The CDR3 runs 16 residues. V was cut by 0 bases and J by 1 base, with 13 bases left in between. From germline, CDR1 is DFQATT and CDR2 SNEGSKA (reference sequence). The material was PBMCs from blood, obtained around seven weeks after vaccination. The gene calls are TRBV20-1 and TRBJ2-1; weak D call: TRBD2 (6 bases). The TCR comes from a man in his forties or fifties who received an inactivated influenza vaccine. The CDR3 reads CSARDPGRGSYNEQFF. CDR3 coding DNA: TGCAGTGCTAGAGATCCGGGGCGGGGTTCCTACAATGAGCAGTTCTTC.